This is a list of T cell receptor beta chains from one sample in a study of human T cells and chemical hapten exposure. TCRdb itself ran the RACE reads through MiXCR, one entry per CDR3 protein. The sample holds under 200,000 distinct CDR3 sequences, 30% seen once. The sequencing here drew on whole blood, taken in connection with sensitization to the hapten diphenylcyclopropenone (DPC). The receptors were gathered from a woman between 25 and 40 years old with alopecia areata. Some clones in this sample may be carry-over from other donors' samples. Each CDR3 is given without its conserved first and last residue.

>TRBJ2-7|TRBV3-1
ASSQVAGGPQY
>TRBJ2-1|TRBV5-1
ASSSTLGEQF
>TRBJ2-7|TRBV5-1
ASSLSGEYEQY
>TRBJ1-4|TRBV7-9
ASSPQTGGREKLF
>TRBJ1-6|TRBV5-5
ASSRAGSLNSPLH
>TRBJ2-7|TRBV28
ASLSGPVGFYEQY
>TRBJ2-4|TRBV9
ASSVGRATGIQY
>TRBJ1-2|TRBV18
ASSKQGHGYT
>TRBJ2-3|TRBV18
ASSRTSGGAGDTQY
>TRBJ2-6|TRBV28
ASRTPLGVSGANVLT
>TRBJ2-7|TRBV20-1
SATSSGEQY
>TRBJ1-1|TRBV29-1
SGGNLAEAF
>TRBJ2-7|TRBV19
ATKHSGTGDEQY
>TRBJ2-1|TRBV12-3/TRBV12-4
ASSLWGSEQF
>TRBJ2-5|TRBV28
ASRDGTGKQETQY
>TRBJ2-3|TRBV6-2/TRBV6-3
ASSHLAGVNTQY
>TRBJ2-2|TRBV7-2
ASSGGQPTGELF
>TRBJ2-3|TRBV20-1
SARDQGRGGSTDTQY
>TRBJ2-2|TRBV5-5
ASSLGLGGELF
>TRBJ2-7|TRBV6-2/TRBV6-3
ASSHRDRGQDEQY
>TRBJ2-7|TRBV4-1
ASSQGGGVAYEQY
>TRBJ2-1|TRBV28
ASSPPGTAYNEQF
>TRBJ2-5|TRBV20-1
SAGQGRGKETQY
>TRBJ2-7|TRBV5-4
ASSLEGIRSYEQY
>TRBJ2-2|TRBV5-1
ASSSLLTGELF
>TRBJ2-3|TRBV7-6
ASSLAGGPGTDTQY
>TRBJ2-7|TRBV10-3
AIRGEVTYEQY
>TRBJ1-4|TRBV27
ASSRDRLNEKLF
>TRBJ2-7|TRBV28
ASSLSGGEQY
>TRBJ2-3|TRBV29-1
SVERAGDGTDTQY
>TRBJ1-2|TRBV7-7
ASTAQHRDGYT
>TRBJ1-5|TRBV29-1
SVVQGWNQPQH
>TRBJ2-1|TRBV28
ASSSYGQGADEQF
>TRBJ2-5|TRBV29-1
SVATGSRYQETQY
>TRBJ2-7|TRBV4-1
ASSQDRVRGTGAYEQY
>TRBJ2-3|TRBV11-2
ASSRGGGDTQY
>TRBJ2-2|TRBV28
ASSQNGFSNTGELF
>TRBJ2-1|TRBV20-1
SALGLAGGLEQF
>TRBJ2-2|TRBV12-3/TRBV12-4
ASIYASGPLRIGELF
>TRBJ1-1|TRBV29-1
SVEDGNTEAF
>TRBJ2-2|TRBV24-1
ATSEPAGVDTGELF
>TRBJ2-7|TRBV6-2/TRBV6-3
ASSYGGTSAYEQY
>TRBJ2-7|TRBV20-1
SAAKTGGLSYEQY
>TRBJ2-2|TRBV4-3
ASSQGRLAGANTGELF
>TRBJ1-2|TRBV20-1
SAIPERNPGYGYT
>TRBJ2-1|TRBV29-1
SAVGLAGGDEQF
>TRBJ2-5|TRBV29-1
SVGAGETQY
>TRBJ2-5|TRBV15
ATSRTLGGGQETQY